This TCR beta chain was sequenced in a study of regulatory T cells in long-lasting Graves disease. Time point described: newly diagnosed GD, antithyroid drugs for less than 3 months. Following extraction of RNA from PBMCs, that RNA was used to make the TCR library. Enrollment of patients was through an endocrinology department in Xi'an, China. Sequencing libraries for TCR beta were prepared with iRepertoire HTBI primers and Arm-PCR of CDR3 regions. TCRdb reprocessed the multiplex PCR reads with MiXCR, giving one entry per CDR3 protein. Of roughly 510,000 distinct CDR3 sequences listed, about 16% were seen once; the top ten hold approximately 12%. This same sample was also part of a study on T cells in Graves' hyperthyroidism and ophthalmopathy. That work contributes: Primed by the HTBI set, a first-round RT-PCR was run on the TCR CDR3.

The sequence was collected from a man aged 18 to 35 with Graves disease. The material sequenced was peripheral blood mononuclear cells (PBMCs), taken at new diagnosis, from a patient treated with antithyroid drugs.

The CDR3 here is CASSYGVGSKNIQYF. Here the CDR3 DNA reads TGTGCCAGCAGTTATGGGGTTGGGTCCAAAAACATTCAGTACTTC. This chain joins TRBV6-5 and TRBJ2-4; D unresolved. Per germline, CDR1 MNHEY and CDR2 SVGAGI. This CDR3 region has 15 residues. The V gene lost 3 bases and the J gene lost 2 bases, with 11 bases spanning the gap.